The 22 T cell receptor beta chains listed next were all sequenced from one sample in a study of shared clonotypes between healthy human individuals. Sequenced by immunoSEQ multiplex PCR; TCRdb stores in-frame clones only, minus some. The data hold roughly 1,100,000 clones, with roughly 80% observed a single time. Sequencing was carried out using memory CD4+ T cells sorted from blood. Subset indicated: CD45RA-negative fraction. The origin of the receptors is a man younger than 35 in good health.

This clone has a single count. This CDR3 is CASSLAIAGRGETQYF. The CDR3 nucleotides are TGTGCCAGCAGCTTAGCGATAGCGGGGCGGGGGGAGACCCAGTACTTC. The V call is TRBV7-2, the J call TRBJ2-5; TRBD2 matches 8 bases. J lost 5 bases, V lost 0 bases, and 8 bases had no gene match. This CDR3 comprises 16 residues. The V gene's germline CDR1 is SGHTA and CDR2 FQGNSA.

The rearrangement joins TRBV9 to TRBJ1-4, with D hard to call. V lost 5 bases to trimming and J lost 7 bases, with 18 bases between them. Germline V gives CDR1 SGDLS, CDR2 YYNGEE. The CDR3 consists of 15 residues. CDR3 in DNA: TGTGCCAGCAGTCAAGGGCCGGTTCAAGCTGAAAAACTGTTTTTT. This sequence encodes CASSQGPVQAEKLFF.

J is TRBJ1-2 and V is TRBV5-1; D is undetermined. CDR3 size: 12 residues. Germline CDR1 reads SGHRS; CDR2 reads YFSETQ. V was cut by 4 bases and J by 6 bases, with 10 bases left in between. The CDR3 DNA follows: TGCGCCAGCAGCCCGGAAGGGAATGGCTACACCTTC. Its translation: CASSPEGNGYTF. The full variable domain, rest sourced from reference TRBV5-1 and TRBJ1-2, is KAGVTQTPRYLIKTRGQQVTLSCSPISGHRSVSWYQQTPGQGLQFLFEYFSETQRNKGNFPGRFSGRQFSNSRSEMNVSTLELGDSALYLCASSPEGNGYTFGSGTRLTVV.

V gene TRBV6-4 combines with J gene TRBJ1-6, with D possibly matching TRBD1 (5 bases). The CDR3 totals 15 residues. Germline V gene data show CDR1 as MRHNA and CDR2 as SNTAGT. V was pared by 3 bases and J by 6 bases, with 12 bases between. The CDR3 coding sequence is TGTGCCAGCAGTGAGGTTGGGGGATTTAATTCACCCCTCCACTTT. Its translation: CASSEVGGFNSPLHF.

This clone was counted many times. This chain links TRBV19 with TRBJ1-1; no reliable D call. This CDR3 has 14 amino acids. Trimming cost V 5 bases and J 4 bases, with 14 bases left between them. Per the germline V gene, CDR1 is LNHDA and CDR2 is SQIVND (reference sequence). The CDR3 spells CASSGRRGTTEAFF. The CDR3 DNA reads as TGTGCCAGTAGTGGACGCCGGGGTACCACTGAAGCTTTCTTT. The whole variable domain, remainder taken from reference TRBV19 and TRBJ1-1, is DGGITQSPKYLFRKEGQNVTLSCEQNLNHDAMYWYRQDPGQGLRLIYYSQIVNDFQKGDIAEGYSVSREKKESFPLTVTSAQKNPTAFYLCASSGRRGTTEAFFGQGTRLTVV.

This sequence joins TRBV7-2 and TRBJ2-7, with TRBD2 identical over 8 bases. The CDR3 is 14 amino acids. The ends lost 0 bases at V and 7 bases at J; junction bases unmatched: 5. Germline V gene sequence: CDR1 SGHTA, CDR2 FQGNSA. The DNA for the CDR3 is TGTGCCAGCAGCTTAGCTTGGTCTAGCGGGGAGCAGTACTTC. It yields the protein CASSLAWSSGEQYF.

This clone was found once. This chain connects TRBV10-1 to TRBJ2-1, with TRBD2 identical over 11 bases. V lost 2 bases, J lost 2 bases, and 11 bases stayed unmatched. The CDR3 totals 19 residues. Germline lookup yields CDR1 WNHNN and CDR2 SYGVQD (reference sequence). The CDR3 DNA is TGCGCCAGCAGTGAGAGTAGACTAGCGGGAATAGATACCTACAATGAGCAGTTCTTC. Translation: CASSESRLAGIDTYNEQFF.

In its sample, this clone was seen a few times. Other nucleotide sequences in the sample specify the same CDR3. The V call is TRBV19, the J call TRBJ2-3; D is unresolved. Germline V CDR1 and CDR2: LNHDA, SQIVND (reference sequence). V was pared by 1 base and J by 4 bases, with 0 bases between. The CDR3 extends over 11 amino acids. CDR3 bases: TGTGCCAGTAGTATAGCAGATACGCAGTATTTT. It codes for CASSIADTQYF.

This clone was picked up one time. The chain employs TRBV9 and TRBJ1-2; possible D gene TRBD1, 6 bases. Germline values: CDR1 SGDLS, CDR2 YYNGEE. The CDR3 sequence is 13 residues long. Trimming cost V 4 bases and J 3 bases, with 10 bases left between them. CDR3 amino acids: CASSQRGDYGYTF. DNA of the CDR3: TGTGCCAGCAGCCAGAGGGGGGACTATGGCTACACCTTC.

The chain carries TRBV4-3 and TRBJ1-2; possible D gene TRBD1, 6 bases. CDR3 length: 18 amino acids. Germline values: CDR1 LGHNA, CDR2 YSLEER. V was cut by 2 bases and J by 7 bases, with 26 bases left in between. The CDR3 DNA is TGCGCCAGCAGCCAAAAACGGGTATATGGGACATACACCGCTGGCTACACCTTC. Its translation is CASSQKRVYGTYTAGYTF.

This clone was recorded many times. This sequence joins TRBV18 and TRBJ1-1; D is possibly TRBD1 (5 bases). The CDR3 has 13 residues. Germline values: CDR1 KGHSH, CDR2 LQKENI. V lost 2 bases and J 7 bases, leaving 11 bases between the germline ends. The CDR3: CASSPLKGLEAFF. CDR3 nucleotide sequence: TGTGCCAGCTCACCATTAAAGGGGCTTGAAGCTTTCTTT.

The V gene is TRBV4-1, the J gene TRBJ1-2; 7 positions match TRBD1. Per the germline V gene, CDR1 is MGHRA and CDR2 is YSYEKL. J was trimmed by 7 bases and V by 2 bases; bases with no gene match: 10. There are 15 residues in the CDR3. The CDR3 loop is CASSQTKGGLGGYTF. Here the CDR3 DNA reads TGCGCCAGCAGCCAAACAAAAGGGGGCCTGGGTGGCTACACCTTC.

The chain has TRBV4-3 and TRBJ1-5; perhaps TRBD1 as D (6 bases). This CDR3 region has 15 residues. V lost 4 bases and J 1 base, leaving 11 bases between the germline ends. CDR1 and CDR2 (germline): LGHNA, YSLEER. CDR3 residues: CASSPGGQSNQPQHF. In DNA, the CDR3 is TGCGCCAGCAGCCCCGGCGGACAGAGCAATCAGCCCCAGCATTTT.

This chain connects TRBV5-4 to TRBJ2-1; 7 bases match TRBD2. CDR1 is SGHNT and CDR2 is YYREEE in the germline V gene (reference sequence). The CDR3 has 16 amino acids. V shed 1 base and J 6 bases; nucleotides not matched to a gene: 10. The DNA for the CDR3 is TGTGCCAGCAGCTTGACAAGGGAGGGCCCTTCCAATGAGCAGTTCTTC. It specifies CASSLTREGPSNEQFF.

This clone was seen more than once but under ten times. The J gene is TRBJ2-3, the V gene TRBV2; D might be TRBD2 (7 bases). This CDR3 has 14 amino acids. In germline, CDR1 is SNHLY, CDR2 FYNNEI. V lost 3 bases and J 4 bases, leaving 11 bases between the germline ends. This chain's CDR3 is CASSDPGGADTQYF. The CDR3 nucleotides read TGTGCCAGCAGTGACCCGGGGGGCGCAGATACGCAGTATTTT. The full variable domain, completed using reference TRBV2 and TRBJ2-3, is EPEVTQTPSHQVTQMGQEVILRCVPISNHLYFYWYRQILGQKVEFLVSFYNNEISEKSEIFDDQFSVERPDGSNFTLKIRSTKLEDSAMYFCASSDPGGADTQYFGPGTRLTVL.

This sequence joins TRBV10-3 and TRBJ1-1; weak D call: TRBD1 (6 bases). With 0 bases removed from V and 3 bases from J, the gap between germline ends came to 11 bases. Germline CDR1 and CDR2: ENHRY and SYGVKD. This CDR3 has 15 residues. The CDR3 spells CAISESEGGDTEAFF. As DNA, the CDR3 is TGTGCCATCAGTGAGTCAGAGGGGGGGGACACTGAAGCTTTCTTT.

The chain links TRBV5-1 to TRBJ2-7; D gene unclear. The CDR3 is 13 amino acids. CDR1 and CDR2 (germline): SGHRS, YFSETQ. V lost 1 base, J lost 3 bases, and 8 bases lay in between. The CDR3, as DNA: TGCGCCAGCAGCTTGCAACCGCTCTACGAGCAGTACTTC. It encodes CASSLQPLYEQYF.

This clone was seen a few times. V is TRBV7-8 and J is TRBJ2-5, with 7 bases fitting TRBD1. The CDR3 extends over 15 amino acids. In germline, CDR1 is SGHVS, CDR2 FQNEAQ. Unmatched junction bases numbered 6, after V lost 2 bases and J lost 3 bases. This chain's CDR3 is CASSLRDRPEETQYF. CDR3 coding DNA: TGTGCCAGCAGCTTACGGGACAGACCAGAAGAGACCCAGTACTTC.

V is TRBV6-5 and J is TRBJ1-2; no clear D gene. CDR3 length: 15 residues. V shed 2 bases and J shed 3 bases, with 13 bases lying between them. Germline V lookup: CDR1 MNHEY, CDR2 SVGAGI. In nucleotides, the CDR3 is TGTGCCAGCAGTTACATGTTCGGGAAGGACTATGGCTACACCTTC. Its protein product is CASSYMFGKDYGYTF.

This clone was recorded a few times. The chain recombines TRBV9 with TRBJ1-2; 7 nucleotides align to TRBD1. The J segment lost 4 bases and the V segment lost 0 bases, leaving 6 bases of the junction unmatched. This CDR3 is built from 15 residues. Germline V gives CDR1 SGDLS, CDR2 YYNGEE. As DNA, the CDR3 is TGTGCCAGCAGCGTAGGGGAGGGGGCCGGCTATGGCTACACCTTC. Translated: CASSVGEGAGYGYTF.

The chain recombines TRBV4-1 with TRBJ2-3, with D unclear. The CDR3 is made up of 16 amino acids. From germline, CDR1 is MGHRA and CDR2 YSYEKL. V gave up 2 bases and J gave up 1 base, with 13 bases separating them. The CDR3 nucleotides read TGCGCCAGCAGCCAACGAGGAATTTCGGGCACAGATACGCAGTATTTT. The encoded protein is CASSQRGISGTDTQYF.

The rearrangement uses TRBV10-3 and TRBJ2-7; the D is unclear. CDR1 and CDR2 (germline): ENHRY, SYGVKD. Trimming stripped 4 bases from V and 1 base from J, with 5 bases between. The CDR3 contains 12 residues. The CDR3 coding sequence is TGTGCCATCAGTGCTGGGTCCTACGAGCAGTACTTC. Residues: CAISAGSYEQYF.